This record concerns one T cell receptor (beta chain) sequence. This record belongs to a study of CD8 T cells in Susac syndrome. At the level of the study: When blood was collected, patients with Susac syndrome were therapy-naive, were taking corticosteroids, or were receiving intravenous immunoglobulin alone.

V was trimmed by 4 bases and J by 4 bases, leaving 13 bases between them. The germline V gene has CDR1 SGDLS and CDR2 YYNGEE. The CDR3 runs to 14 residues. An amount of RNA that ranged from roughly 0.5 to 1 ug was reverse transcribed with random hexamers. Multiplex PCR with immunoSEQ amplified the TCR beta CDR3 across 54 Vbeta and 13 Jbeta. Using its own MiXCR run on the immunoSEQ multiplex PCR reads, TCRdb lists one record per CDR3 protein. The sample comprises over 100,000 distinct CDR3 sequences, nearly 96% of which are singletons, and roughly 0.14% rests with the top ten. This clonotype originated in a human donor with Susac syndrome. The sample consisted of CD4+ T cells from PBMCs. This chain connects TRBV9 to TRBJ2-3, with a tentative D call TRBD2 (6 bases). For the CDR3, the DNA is TGTGCCAGCAGCCCCCGTTCGGGGGCAGATACGCAGTATTTT. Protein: CASSPRSGADTQYF.